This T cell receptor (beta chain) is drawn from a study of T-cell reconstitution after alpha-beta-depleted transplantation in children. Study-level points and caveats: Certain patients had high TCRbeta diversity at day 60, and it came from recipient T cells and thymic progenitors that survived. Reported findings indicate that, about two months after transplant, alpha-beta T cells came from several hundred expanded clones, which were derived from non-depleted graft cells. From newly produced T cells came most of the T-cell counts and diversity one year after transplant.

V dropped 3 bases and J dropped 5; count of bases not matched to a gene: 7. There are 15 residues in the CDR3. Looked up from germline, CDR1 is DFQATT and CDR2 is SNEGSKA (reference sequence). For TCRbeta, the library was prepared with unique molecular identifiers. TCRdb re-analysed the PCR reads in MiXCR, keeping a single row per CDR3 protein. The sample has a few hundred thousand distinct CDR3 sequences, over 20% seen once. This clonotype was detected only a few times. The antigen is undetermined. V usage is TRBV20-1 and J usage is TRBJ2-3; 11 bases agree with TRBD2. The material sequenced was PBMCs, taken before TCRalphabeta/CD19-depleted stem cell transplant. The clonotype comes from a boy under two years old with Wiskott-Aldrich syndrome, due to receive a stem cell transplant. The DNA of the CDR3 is TGCAGTGCTAGTCCTAGCGGGAGGCCAAGAGATACGCAGTATTTT. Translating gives CSASPSGRPRDTQYF.